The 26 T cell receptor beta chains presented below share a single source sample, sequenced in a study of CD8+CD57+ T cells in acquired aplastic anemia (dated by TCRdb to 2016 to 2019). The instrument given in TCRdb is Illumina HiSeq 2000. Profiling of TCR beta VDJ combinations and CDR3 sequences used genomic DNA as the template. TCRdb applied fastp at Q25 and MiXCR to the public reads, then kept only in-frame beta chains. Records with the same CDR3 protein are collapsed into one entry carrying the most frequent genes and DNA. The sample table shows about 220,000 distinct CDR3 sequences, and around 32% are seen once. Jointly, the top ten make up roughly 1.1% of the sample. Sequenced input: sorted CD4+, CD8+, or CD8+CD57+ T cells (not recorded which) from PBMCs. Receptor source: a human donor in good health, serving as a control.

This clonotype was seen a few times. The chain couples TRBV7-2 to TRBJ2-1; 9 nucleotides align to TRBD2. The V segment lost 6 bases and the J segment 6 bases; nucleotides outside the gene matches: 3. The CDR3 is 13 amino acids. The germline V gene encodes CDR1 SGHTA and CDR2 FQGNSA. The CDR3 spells CASSGLAPNEQFF. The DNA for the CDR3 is TGTGCCAGCAGTGGACTAGCGCCCAATGAGCAGTTCTTC.

DNA of the CDR3: TGTGCCAGCAGCTGGGACGGGATCTCTGGAAACACCATATATTTT. Its translation is CASSWDGISGNTIYF. The chain joins TRBV5-6 to TRBJ1-3, with TRBD1 as a possible D gene (5 bases). The CDR3 is 15 residues long. CDR1 is SGHDT and CDR2 is YYEEEE in the germline V gene. Trimming cost V 3 bases and J 0 bases, with 10 bases left between them.

For the CDR3, the DNA is TGTGCCAGCATCCTCGACAGGGAAGCTGAAGCTTTCTTT. Translation gives CASILDREAEAFF. The rearrangement uses TRBV2 and TRBJ1-1, with TRBD1 matching over 7 bases. Germline trimming cut 7 bases from V and 6 bases from J; bases unmatched to any gene: 8. Germline V gene lookup returns CDR1 SNHLY and CDR2 FYNNEI. The CDR3 totals 13 residues.

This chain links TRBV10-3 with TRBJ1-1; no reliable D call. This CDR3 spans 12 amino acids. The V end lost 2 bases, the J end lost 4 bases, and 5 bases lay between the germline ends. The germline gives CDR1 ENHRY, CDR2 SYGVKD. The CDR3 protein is CAISEGVTEAFF. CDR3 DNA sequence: TGTGCCATCAGTGAGGGGGTCACTGAAGCTTTCTTT.

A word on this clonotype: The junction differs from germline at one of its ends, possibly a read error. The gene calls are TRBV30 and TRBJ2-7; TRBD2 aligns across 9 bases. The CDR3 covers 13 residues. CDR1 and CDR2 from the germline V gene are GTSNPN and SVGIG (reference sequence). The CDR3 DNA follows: TGTGCCTGGAGTGTGTTGACTAGCGGAACCCTTGGGTTC. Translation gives CAWSVLTSGTLGF.

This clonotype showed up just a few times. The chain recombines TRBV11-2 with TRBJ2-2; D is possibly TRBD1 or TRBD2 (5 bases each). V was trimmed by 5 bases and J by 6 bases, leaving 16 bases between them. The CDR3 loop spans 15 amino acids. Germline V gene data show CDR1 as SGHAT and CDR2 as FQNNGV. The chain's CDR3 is CASSQGERNPGELFF. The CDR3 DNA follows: TGTGCCAGCAGCCAAGGGGAGAGAAATCCCGGGGAGCTGTTTTTT.

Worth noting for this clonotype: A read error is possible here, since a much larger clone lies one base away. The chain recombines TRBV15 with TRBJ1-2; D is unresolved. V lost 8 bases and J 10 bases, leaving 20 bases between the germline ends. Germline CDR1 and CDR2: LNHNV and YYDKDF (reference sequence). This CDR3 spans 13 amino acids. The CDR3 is CATVFSPDRDYTF. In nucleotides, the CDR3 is TGTGCCACCGTATTCAGCCCGGACCGGGACTACACCTTC.

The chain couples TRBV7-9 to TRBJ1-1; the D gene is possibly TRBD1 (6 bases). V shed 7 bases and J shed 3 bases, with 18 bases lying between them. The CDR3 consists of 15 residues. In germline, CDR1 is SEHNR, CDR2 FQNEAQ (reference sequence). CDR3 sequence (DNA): TGTGCCAGCAACCTCGCGGGGGCGAGGGACACTGAAGCTTTCTTT. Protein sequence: CASNLAGARDTEAFF. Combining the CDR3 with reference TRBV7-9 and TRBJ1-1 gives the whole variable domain DTGVSQNPRHKITKRGQNVTFRCDPISEHNRLYWYRQTLGQGPEFLTYFQNEAQLEKSRLLSDRFSAERPKGSFSTLEIQRTEQGDSAMYLCASNLAGARDTEAFFGQGTRLTVV.

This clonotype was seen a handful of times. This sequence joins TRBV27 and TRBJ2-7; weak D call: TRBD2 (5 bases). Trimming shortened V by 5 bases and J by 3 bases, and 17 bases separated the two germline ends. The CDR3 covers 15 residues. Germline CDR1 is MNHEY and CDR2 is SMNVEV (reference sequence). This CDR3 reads CASSQTRENSYEQYF. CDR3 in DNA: TGTGCCAGCAGTCAGACACGGGAAAACAGCTACGAGCAGTACTTC.

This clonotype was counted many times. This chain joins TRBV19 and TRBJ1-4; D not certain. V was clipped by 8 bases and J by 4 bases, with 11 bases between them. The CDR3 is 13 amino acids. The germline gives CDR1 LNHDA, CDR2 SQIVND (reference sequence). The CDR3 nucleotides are TGTGCCAGTGAGGGAGCCTTTAATGAAAAACTGTTTTTT. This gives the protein CASEGAFNEKLFF.

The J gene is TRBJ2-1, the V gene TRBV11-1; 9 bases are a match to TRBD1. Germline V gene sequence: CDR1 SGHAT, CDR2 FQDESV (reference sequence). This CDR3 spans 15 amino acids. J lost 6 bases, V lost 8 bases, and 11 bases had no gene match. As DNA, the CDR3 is TGTGCCAGCGGAACAGGGGGCGCAAGGGTCAATGAGCAGTTCTTC. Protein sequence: CASGTGGARVNEQFF.

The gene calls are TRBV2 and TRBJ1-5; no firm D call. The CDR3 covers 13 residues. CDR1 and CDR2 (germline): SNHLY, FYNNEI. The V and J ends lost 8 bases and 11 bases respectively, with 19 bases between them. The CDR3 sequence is CASEAGGLGAQHF. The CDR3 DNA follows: TGTGCCAGCGAGGCAGGAGGTTTAGGTGCCCAGCATTTT.

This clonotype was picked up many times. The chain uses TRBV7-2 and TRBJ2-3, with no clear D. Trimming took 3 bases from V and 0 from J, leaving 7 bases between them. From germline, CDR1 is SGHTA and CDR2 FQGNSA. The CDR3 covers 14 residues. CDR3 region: CASSFGPSTDTQYF. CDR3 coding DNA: TGTGCCAGCAGCTTCGGTCCTAGCACAGATACGCAGTATTTT.

The CDR3 loop reads CATSNPGTGLSYEQYF. CDR3 nucleotides: TGTGCCACCAGCAACCCAGGGACAGGGCTCTCCTACGAGCAGTACTTC. The chain joins TRBV15 to TRBJ2-7; TRBD1 aligns across 9 bases. Looked up from germline, CDR1 is LNHNV and CDR2 is YYDKDF (reference sequence). The CDR3 consists of 16 residues. The trim removed 4 bases at V and 0 bases at J, leaving 7 bases unmatched. Complete variable domain (other parts from reference TRBV15 and TRBJ2-7): DAMVIQNPRYQVTQFGKPVTLSCSQTLNHNVMYWYQQKSSQAPKLLFHYYDKDFNNEADTPDNFQSRRPNTSFCFLDIRSPGLGDTAMYLCATSNPGTGLSYEQYFGPGTRLTVT.

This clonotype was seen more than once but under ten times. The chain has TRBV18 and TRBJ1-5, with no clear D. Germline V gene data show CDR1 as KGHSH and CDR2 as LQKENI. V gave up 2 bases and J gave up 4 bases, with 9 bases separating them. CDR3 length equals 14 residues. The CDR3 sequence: CASSPTTLNQPQHF. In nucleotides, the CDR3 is TGTGCCAGCTCACCAACGACACTGAATCAGCCCCAGCATTTT.

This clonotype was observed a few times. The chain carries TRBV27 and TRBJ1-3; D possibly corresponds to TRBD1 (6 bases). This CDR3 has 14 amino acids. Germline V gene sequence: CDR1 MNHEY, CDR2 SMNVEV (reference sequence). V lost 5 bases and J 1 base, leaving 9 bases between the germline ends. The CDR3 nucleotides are TGTGCCAGCAGTAAGCAGGGGTCTGGAAACACCATATATTTT. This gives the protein CASSKQGSGNTIYF.

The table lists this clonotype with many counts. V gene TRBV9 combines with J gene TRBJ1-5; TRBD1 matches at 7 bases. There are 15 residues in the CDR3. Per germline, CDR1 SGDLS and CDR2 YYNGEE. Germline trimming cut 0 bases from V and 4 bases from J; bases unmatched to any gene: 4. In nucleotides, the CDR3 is TGTGCCAGCAGCGTAGGCAGGGGGTCTAATCAGCCCCAGCATTTT. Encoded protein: CASSVGRGSNQPQHF. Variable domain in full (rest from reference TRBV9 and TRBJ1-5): DSGVTQTPKHLITATGQRVTLRCSPRSGDLSVYWYQQSLDQGLQFLIQYYNGEERAKGNILERFSAQQFPDLHSELNLSSLELGDSALYFCASSVGRGSNQPQHFGDGTRLSIL.

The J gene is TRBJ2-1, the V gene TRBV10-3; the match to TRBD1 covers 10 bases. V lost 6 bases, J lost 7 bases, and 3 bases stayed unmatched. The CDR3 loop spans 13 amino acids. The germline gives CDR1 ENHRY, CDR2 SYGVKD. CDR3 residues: CAISGQGVNEQFF. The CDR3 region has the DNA TGTGCCATCAGCGGACAGGGGGTTAATGAGCAGTTCTTC.

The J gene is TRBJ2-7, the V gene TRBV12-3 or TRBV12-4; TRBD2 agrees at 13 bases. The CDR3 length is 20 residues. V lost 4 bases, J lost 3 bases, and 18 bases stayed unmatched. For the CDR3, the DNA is TGTGCCAGCAGTTCTAAAAAACCGGGACTAGCGGGGTATAATTACTACGAGCAGTACTTC. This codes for CASSSKKPGLAGYNYYEQYF.

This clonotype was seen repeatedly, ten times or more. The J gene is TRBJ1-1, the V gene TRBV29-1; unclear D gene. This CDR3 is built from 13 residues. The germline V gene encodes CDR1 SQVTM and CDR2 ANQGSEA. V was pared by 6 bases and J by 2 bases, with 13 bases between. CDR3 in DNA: TGCAGCGTCCCGTCGCGCCCCAACACTGAAGCTTTCTTT. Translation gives CSVPSRPNTEAFF.

The CDR3 DNA sequence: TGTGCCAGCAGTTACTCGAGACAGAGCTATGGCTACACCTTC. Residues: CASSYSRQSYGYTF. The V gene is TRBV6-5, the J gene TRBJ1-2, with D maybe TRBD1 (5 bases). There are 14 residues in the CDR3. Germline CDR1 and CDR2: MNHEY and SVGAGI. Trimming removed 0 bases from V and 4 bases from J, with 9 bases in between.

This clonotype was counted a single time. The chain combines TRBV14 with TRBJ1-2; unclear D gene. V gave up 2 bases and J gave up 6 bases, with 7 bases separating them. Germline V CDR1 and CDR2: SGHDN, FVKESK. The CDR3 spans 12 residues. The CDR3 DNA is TGTGCCAGCAGCCAAAATTCCAATGGCTACACCTTC. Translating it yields CASSQNSNGYTF. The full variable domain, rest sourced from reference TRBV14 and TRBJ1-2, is EAGVTQFPSHSVIEKGQTVTLRCDPISGHDNLYWYRRVMGKEIKFLLHFVKESKQDESGMPNNRFLAERTGGTYSTLKVQPAELEDSGVYFCASSQNSNGYTFGSGTRLTVV.

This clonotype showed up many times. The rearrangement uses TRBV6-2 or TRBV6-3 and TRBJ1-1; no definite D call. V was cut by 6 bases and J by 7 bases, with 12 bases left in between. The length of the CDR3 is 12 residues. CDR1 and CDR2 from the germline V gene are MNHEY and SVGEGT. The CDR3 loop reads CASSPALGEAFF. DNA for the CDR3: TGTGCCAGCAGCCCAGCCTTGGGTGAAGCTTTCTTT.

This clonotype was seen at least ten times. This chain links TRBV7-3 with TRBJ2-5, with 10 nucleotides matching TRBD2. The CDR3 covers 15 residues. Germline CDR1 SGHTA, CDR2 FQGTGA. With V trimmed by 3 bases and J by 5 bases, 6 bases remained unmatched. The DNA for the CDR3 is TGTGCCAGCAGCTTGGGACTAGCGCTAGCGGAGACCCAGTACTTC. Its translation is CASSLGLALAETQYF.

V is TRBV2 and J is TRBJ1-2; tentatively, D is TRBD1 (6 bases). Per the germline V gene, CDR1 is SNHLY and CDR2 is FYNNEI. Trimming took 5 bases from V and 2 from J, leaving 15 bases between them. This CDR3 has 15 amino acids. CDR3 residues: CASSLASRGNYGYTF. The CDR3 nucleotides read TGTGCCAGCAGTTTAGCGTCCAGGGGCAACTATGGCTACACCTTC.

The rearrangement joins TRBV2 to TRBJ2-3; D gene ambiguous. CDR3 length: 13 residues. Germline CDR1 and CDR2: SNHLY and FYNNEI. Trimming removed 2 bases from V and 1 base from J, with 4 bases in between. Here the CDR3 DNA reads TGTGCCAGCAGTGAATGGGGCACAGATACGCAGTATTTT. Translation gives CASSEWGTDTQYF. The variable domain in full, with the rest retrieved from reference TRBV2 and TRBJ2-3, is EPEVTQTPSHQVTQMGQEVILRCVPISNHLYFYWYRQILGQKVEFLVSFYNNEISEKSEIFDDQFSVERPDGSNFTLKIRSTKLEDSAMYFCASSEWGTDTQYFGPGTRLTVL.